One and the same sample provided the 26 T cell receptor beta chains below, sequenced in a study of response to subunit inactivated influenza vaccine. Using its own MiXCR run on the RT-PCR reads, TCRdb lists one record per CDR3 protein. The sample includes around 600,000 distinct CDR3 sequences, approximately 11% of them seen just once. These records were also assigned to another study, of T cells expressing NK-cell markers. This second study says: UMIs accompanied the 5'RACE template switching by which TCR beta cDNA was made.

The material sequenced was PBMCs from blood, taken on the day of vaccination. Source of these receptors: a man aged 45-60 years who received an inactivated influenza vaccine.

V usage is TRBV19 and J usage is TRBJ2-4; D remains ambiguous. Trimming left V 10 bases short and J 3 bases short, with 16 bases between. Looked up from germline, CDR1 is LNHDA and CDR2 is SQIVND (reference sequence). The CDR3 contains 14 residues. In nucleotides, the CDR3 is TGTGCCACTATATCGGGCAGGAACAAAAACATTCAGTACTTC. Translating it yields CATISGRNKNIQYF.

The chain carries TRBV27 and TRBJ2-7, with D perhaps TRBD1 (6 bases). The CDR3 consists of 13 residues. Per the germline V gene, CDR1 is MNHEY and CDR2 is SMNVEV (reference sequence). V dropped 6 bases and J dropped 3 bases, with 12 bases sitting between them. The CDR3 coding sequence is TGTGCCAGCAGGGTCCTACAGGGCTACGAGCAGTACTTC. This translates into CASRVLQGYEQYF.

The sample holds many counts of this clonotype. The chain uses TRBV20-1 and TRBJ2-1; D remains ambiguous. The germline gives CDR1 DFQATT, CDR2 SNEGSKA (reference sequence). V lost 5 bases to trimming and J lost 0 bases, with 17 bases between them. This CDR3 region has 16 residues. The CDR3 region has the DNA TGCAGTGCTGACCCGTCTTCGGCCACCTCCTACAATGAGCAGTTCTTC. This encodes CSADPSSATSYNEQFF.

The chain uses TRBV6-1 and TRBJ2-7, with TRBD2 identical over 8 bases. The germline V gene has CDR1 MNHNS and CDR2 SASEGT. The trim removed 6 bases at V and 0 bases at J, leaving 10 bases unmatched. The CDR3 sequence is 16 residues long. This CDR3 is CASRNLGGRPSYEQYF. The CDR3 bases are TGTGCCAGCAGGAATTTGGGCGGGAGGCCCTCCTACGAGCAGTACTTC.

This chain links TRBV28 with TRBJ2-1; D might be TRBD1 (6 bases). This CDR3 spans 18 amino acids. Germline V gene sequence: CDR1 MDHEN, CDR2 SYDVKM. V was clipped by 6 bases and J by 0 bases, with 21 bases between them. CDR3: CASSLVLWDTSSYNEQFF. In DNA form, the CDR3 reads TGTGCCAGCAGCCTTGTGTTATGGGACACGAGCTCCTACAATGAGCAGTTCTTC.

This chain links TRBV7-9 with TRBJ2-1, with 8 bases that match TRBD2. In germline, CDR1 is SEHNR, CDR2 FQNEAQ (reference sequence). This CDR3 spans 16 amino acids. V gave up 5 bases and J gave up 6 bases; unmatched junction bases: 12. DNA for the CDR3: TGTGCCAGCAGCCGGACGGGAGGGGCTATGGGCAATGAGCAGTTCTTC. Translated, it gives CASSRTGGAMGNEQFF.

This clonotype was seen more than once but under ten times. The chain uses TRBV12-3 or TRBV12-4 and TRBJ1-2, with 7 bases identical to TRBD1. The CDR3 is 14 amino acids. After removal of 5 bases from V and 4 bases from J, the junction contained 7 bases not matched to a gene. CDR3 loop: CASSAGTVGYGYTF. The CDR3 bases are TGTGCCAGCAGTGCCGGGACAGTTGGCTATGGCTACACCTTC.

The chain employs TRBV20-1 and TRBJ2-3; the match to TRBD2 covers 12 bases. J gave up 1 base and V 2 bases, and 4 bases lay outside the gene matches. This CDR3 is 16 amino acids long. Germline V gene lookup returns CDR1 DFQATT and CDR2 SNEGSKA (reference sequence). The CDR3 DNA reads TGCAGTGCTAGAAGCACTAGCGGGGGGCGCACAGATACGCAGTATTTT. Translated: CSARSTSGGRTDTQYF.

This clonotype was counted a few times. This chain links TRBV7-2 with TRBJ2-7; 14 bases agree with TRBD2. Germline CDR1 SGHTA, CDR2 FQGNSA. J lost 2 bases, V lost 5 bases, and 8 bases had no gene match. The CDR3 is 17 residues long. CDR3 sequence reads: CASSPGLAGVAPYEQYF. As DNA, the CDR3 is TGTGCCAGCAGCCCGGGACTAGCGGGAGTGGCACCCTACGAGCAGTACTTC.

This clonotype was seen many times. This rearrangement joins TRBV29-1 to TRBJ1-1, with 8 bases fitting TRBD1. There are 14 residues in the CDR3. Germline values: CDR1 SQVTM, CDR2 ANQGSEA. Trimming removed 7 bases from V and 1 base from J; junction bases left unmatched: 8. CDR3 sequence (DNA): TGCAGCGCCCCCGGACAGGGTGGGAACACTGAAGCTTTCTTT. This codes for CSAPGQGGNTEAFF. Based on the CDR3 plus reference TRBV29-1 and TRBJ1-1, the full variable domain is SAVISQKPSRDICQRGTSLTIQCQVDSQVTMMFWYRQQPGQSLTLIATANQGSEATYESGFVIDKFPISRPNLTFSTLTVSNMSPEDSSIYLCSAPGQGGNTEAFFGQGTRLTVV.

The rearrangement joins TRBV12-3 or TRBV12-4 to TRBJ1-6, with D perhaps matching TRBD1 (6 bases). Between the trimmed V and J ends, which lost 7 bases and 6 bases, there was a span of 25 bases. The CDR3 spans 18 residues. CDR3 sequence reads: CASTLNPGPGGINSPLHF. CDR3 DNA: TGTGCCAGCACCCTCAACCCGGGACCTGGGGGCATTAATTCACCCCTCCACTTT.

The rearrangement joins TRBV12-3 or TRBV12-4 to TRBJ2-2; D is possibly TRBD1 (6 bases). The CDR3 contains 16 residues. The V gene lost 8 bases and the J gene lost 5 bases, with 21 bases spanning the gap. DNA for the CDR3: TGTGCCAGCCTAATTGCTGGGGGCCGGAGGACCGGGGAGCTGTTTTTT. It yields the protein CASLIAGGRRTGELFF.

This clonotype was seen more than once but under ten times. This rearrangement joins TRBV6-1 to TRBJ1-4; no definite D call. The germline gives CDR1 MNHNS, CDR2 SASEGT. Trimming shortened V by 2 bases and J by 6 bases, and 19 bases separated the two germline ends. The CDR3 has 17 residues. CDR3 in DNA: TGTGCCAGCAGTGAAATGGTGTTGGTGGGAATGGATGAAAAACTGTTTTTT. Translating it yields CASSEMVLVGMDEKLFF.

This clonotype was observed a few times. The chain carries TRBV7-8 and TRBJ2-1, with 9 bases that match TRBD1. CDR1 SGHVS and CDR2 FQNEAQ come from the germline V gene. The CDR3 runs 15 residues. With V trimmed by 6 bases and J by 4 bases, 7 bases remained unmatched. This chain's CDR3 is CASRKTGGPYNEQFF. The CDR3 bases are TGTGCCAGCAGGAAGACAGGGGGTCCGTACAATGAGCAGTTCTTC.

This clonotype was recorded a few times. The chain carries TRBV7-6 and TRBJ1-1; 7 positions agree with TRBD1. The trim removed 3 bases at V and 6 bases at J, leaving 10 bases unmatched. Germline V CDR1 and CDR2: SGHVS, FNYEAQ. The CDR3 sequence is 15 residues long. The CDR3 DNA reads as TGTGCCAGCAGCTTGGACGGGACAGATCGGTCTGAAGCTTTCTTT. This sequence encodes CASSLDGTDRSEAFF. Combining the CDR3 with reference TRBV7-6 and TRBJ1-1 gives the whole variable domain GAGVSQSPRYKVTKRGQDVALRCDPISGHVSLYWYRQALGQGPEFLTYFNYEAQQDKSGLPNDRFSAERPEGSISTLTIQRTEQRDSAMYRCASSLDGTDRSEAFFGQGTRLTVV.

The chain uses TRBV11-2 and TRBJ1-1, with a possible D match to TRBD1 (5 bases). V lost 7 bases to trimming and J lost 0 bases, with 24 bases between them. Germline lookup yields CDR1 SGHAT and CDR2 FQNNGV. This CDR3 is built from 18 residues. The CDR3 DNA reads as TGTGCCAGCAAAACGGGACGACGGGGTCTACAAATGAACACTGAAGCTTTCTTT. Its translation is CASKTGRRGLQMNTEAFF. The whole variable domain, filled in from reference TRBV11-2 and TRBJ1-1, reads EAGVAQSPRYKIIEKRQSVAFWCNPISGHATLYWYQQILGQGPKLLIQFQNNGVVDDSQLPKDRFSAERLKGVDSTLKIQPAKLEDSAVYLCASKTGRRGLQMNTEAFFGQGTRLTVV.

In its sample, this clonotype was seen a few times. V usage is TRBV7-9 and J usage is TRBJ2-7; D not resolved. This CDR3 is built from 15 residues. V lost 1 base and J 3 bases, leaving 13 bases between the germline ends. Germline V gene sequence: CDR1 SEHNR, CDR2 FQNEAQ (reference sequence). CDR3 residues: CASSLVRQSVYEQYF. CDR3 nucleotide sequence: TGTGCCAGCAGCTTAGTGCGGCAGTCCGTCTACGAGCAGTACTTC. Drawing the rest from reference TRBV7-9 and TRBJ2-7, the complete variable domain is DTGVSQNPRHKITKRGQNVTFRCDPISEHNRLYWYRQTLGQGPEFLTYFQNEAQLEKSRLLSDRFSAERPKGSFSTLEIQRTEQGDSAMYLCASSLVRQSVYEQYFGPGTRLTVT.

This clonotype was found a few times. V usage is TRBV10-3 and J usage is TRBJ2-1; 14 bases match TRBD2. The CDR3 loop spans 16 amino acids. J gave up 5 bases and V 5 bases, and 5 bases lay outside the gene matches. Per germline, CDR1 ENHRY and CDR2 SYGVKD. The CDR3 reads CAISRLAGGNDNEQFF. The CDR3 nucleotides read TGTGCCATCAGTAGACTAGCGGGAGGGAACGACAATGAGCAGTTCTTC.

The genes are TRBV28 and TRBJ2-2; 10 positions match TRBD1. V trimming: 5 bases; J trimming: 7 bases; junction bases outside the gene matches: 10. This CDR3 comprises 16 residues. Germline V gene data show CDR1 as MDHEN and CDR2 as SYDVKM. The CDR3 nucleotides read TGTGCCAGCAGTCCAGCCGGGACAGGGGTCGGCGGGGAGCTGTTTTTT. It yields the protein CASSPAGTGVGGELFF.

This clonotype showed up many times. V is TRBV7-8 and J is TRBJ2-7; D not resolved. Trimming pared 3 bases from V and 0 bases from J, leaving 9 bases between. This CDR3 region has 14 residues. Per the germline V gene, CDR1 is SGHVS and CDR2 is FQNEAQ. The CDR3 is CASSFDERSYEQYF. CDR3 DNA sequence: TGTGCCAGCAGCTTCGACGAACGCTCCTACGAGCAGTACTTC.

This clonotype was seen a handful of times. The rearrangement joins TRBV12-3 or TRBV12-4 to TRBJ2-3, with 10 bases matching TRBD2. The CDR3 extends over 15 amino acids. V shed 7 bases, J shed 11 bases, and the junction held 15 bases outside the gene matches. The CDR3 is CASNRGLANSLRQYF. CDR3 DNA sequence: TGTGCCAGCAACCGGGGACTAGCGAATTCCCTAAGGCAGTATTTT.

This clonotype showed up many times. The chain recombines TRBV28 with TRBJ2-4, with 11 bases identical to TRBD2. This CDR3 spans 18 amino acids. The germline gives CDR1 MDHEN, CDR2 SYDVKM. With V trimmed by 3 bases and J by 7 bases, 14 bases remained unmatched. DNA for the CDR3: TGTGCCAGCAGTTTGGTACTAGCGGGGGCCAGGGGTCGTAACATTCAGTACTTC. This codes for CASSLVLAGARGRNIQYF. Looking up the rest from reference TRBV28 and TRBJ2-4 gives the full variable domain: DVKVTQSSRYLVKRTGEKVFLECVQDMDHENMFWYRQDPGLGLRLIYFSYDVKMKEKGDIPEGYSVSREKKERFSLILESASTNQTSMYLCASSLVLAGARGRNIQYFGAGTRLSVL.

This clonotype has a count of ten or more. The CDR3 DNA reads TGCAGCGTCGAGACAGGGTTCCACTCTGGGGCCAACGTCCTGACTTTC. Translation gives CSVETGFHSGANVLTF. V and J are TRBV29-1 and TRBJ2-6; 7 bases fit TRBD1. Per germline, CDR1 SQVTM and CDR2 ANQGSEA. The J segment lost 0 bases and the V segment lost 6 bases, leaving 8 bases of the junction unmatched. The CDR3 covers 16 residues.

This clonotype turned up a few times. The chain has TRBV27 and TRBJ2-1; D is possibly TRBD1 or TRBD2 (5 bases each). V lost 0 bases, J lost 8 bases, and 17 bases lay in between. This CDR3 has 16 residues. From germline, CDR1 is MNHEY and CDR2 SMNVEV (reference sequence). The CDR3 here is CASSLSPRRVGDEQFF. CDR3 nucleotides: TGTGCCAGCAGTTTATCCCCCCGCAGGGTGGGGGATGAGCAGTTCTTC.

This clonotype was found a few times. The chain uses TRBV6-2 or TRBV6-3 and TRBJ2-7; 10 bases line up with TRBD2. The CDR3 spans 15 residues. Per the germline V gene, CDR1 is MNHEY and CDR2 is SVGEGT. V gave up 5 bases and J gave up 0 bases; unmatched junction bases: 4. Here the CDR3 DNA reads TGTGCCAGCAGTGGACTAGCGGCGAGCTCCTACGAGCAGTACTTC. The encoded protein is CASSGLAASSYEQYF.

The table lists this clonotype with many counts. The gene calls are TRBV12-3 or TRBV12-4 and TRBJ2-1; 11 positions match TRBD2. This CDR3 has 16 residues. V dropped 7 bases and J dropped 9; count of bases not matched to a gene: 14. CDR3 DNA: TGTGCCAGCACCCCCCGGGCTAGCGGGGGGTTAGGTGAGCAGTTCTTC. The encoded protein is CASTPRASGGLGEQFF.